This T cell receptor (beta chain) was recorded in a study of blood T cells in healthy people across ages. Study findings and constraints: Considered underestimates were the diversity estimates obtained from one million T cells.

A second about 7 to 12 cycle PCR used barcoded and J-beta primers. Using its own MiXCR run on the 5' RACE reads, TCRdb lists one record per CDR3 protein. The sample includes approximately 2,000,000 distinct CDR3 sequences, 35% to 50% of them seen just once. Concerning this clonotype itself: Antigen specificity is unknown.

The origin of this receptor is a human donor in good health. Sequences were obtained from blood.

The CDR3 nucleotides read TGTGCCAGCAGTTACCCTCGGACAGGGAACACTGAAGCTTTCTTT. Amino acids: CASSYPRTGNTEAFF. This chain links TRBV6-2 or TRBV6-3 with TRBJ1-1, with 7 bases aligning to TRBD1. Looked up from germline, CDR1 is MNHEY and CDR2 is SVGEGT. The CDR3 has 15 residues. The J segment lost 1 base and the V segment lost 2 bases, leaving 4 bases of the junction unmatched.